This passage covers 13 T cell receptor beta chains from one sample sequenced in a study of blood T cell repertoires in COVID-19. Clones were sequenced by immunoSEQ multiplex PCR, and TCRdb holds only the in-frame ones, with some missing. The top ten clones hold about 64% of a sample with around 38,000 clones, about 88% of them seen once. The sequencing sample was made of peripheral blood. These receptors were obtained from a man between 65 and 79 years old with acute or convalescent COVID-19.

This chain connects TRBV6-6 to TRBJ1-2, with 8 bases identical to TRBD1. CDR1 and CDR2 from the germline V gene are MNHNY and SVGAGI (reference sequence). Germline trimming cut 2 bases from V and 2 bases from J; bases unmatched to any gene: 4. This CDR3 is 15 amino acids long. In nucleotides, the CDR3 is TGTGCCAGCAGTTACGCGCGACAGGGGAACTATGGCTACACCTTC. Translated, it gives CASSYARQGNYGYTF.

V usage is TRBV11-2 and J usage is TRBJ1-2; no clear D. Per germline, CDR1 SGHAT and CDR2 FQNNGV. This CDR3 spans 12 amino acids. V was pared by 3 bases and J by 7 bases, with 9 bases between. Here the CDR3 reads CASSFRGVGYTF. DNA of the CDR3: TGTGCCAGCAGCTTCCGGGGTGTTGGCTACACCTTC.

The rearrangement uses TRBV4-1 and TRBJ2-2; weak D call: TRBD2 (6 bases). Deletions cut 0 bases from V and 5 bases from J, with 13 bases between. This CDR3 is built from 16 residues. CDR1 MGHRA and CDR2 YSYEKL come from the germline V gene. Here the CDR3 DNA reads TGCGCCAGCAGCCAAGATACGCCTGGGGGGACCGGGGAGCTGTTTTTT. This sequence encodes CASSQDTPGGTGELFF.

CDR3 region: CASSRSGAGRKNTEAFF. The CDR3 DNA is TGTGCCAGCAGCCGGAGCGGGGCGGGGAGGAAGAACACTGAAGCTTTCTTT. V gene TRBV3-1 (or the pseudogene TRBV3-2) combines with J gene TRBJ1-1; possibly TRBD1 for D (5 bases). The germline gives CDR1 LGHDT, CDR2 YNNKEL (reference sequence). The ends were cut back, 4 bases at V and 1 base at J, with 19 bases in the middle. The CDR3 length is 17 residues.

In DNA, the CDR3 is TGTGCCAGCAGTTACGGGCAAGAGACCCAGTACTTC. Its protein product is CASSYGQETQYF. This sequence joins TRBV12-3 or TRBV12-4 and TRBJ2-5; D is undetermined. CDR3 length equals 12 residues. Trimming took off 4 bases at V and 2 bases at J, with 5 bases between the two ends.

Only a few counts were recorded for this clone. This chain links TRBV7-2 with TRBJ1-5, with TRBD1 identical over 7 bases. The CDR3 loop spans 13 amino acids. V lost 5 bases and J lost 7; bases outside the gene matches: 5. Germline-derived CDR1 and CDR2 are SGHTA and FQGNSA. Here the CDR3 reads CASSAQGRQPQHF. The CDR3 bases are TGTGCCAGCAGCGCACAGGGGCGCCAGCCCCAGCATTTT.

The chain joins TRBV19 to TRBJ1-4, with TRBD1 matching 12 bases. The CDR3 is made up of 15 amino acids. The germline V gene encodes CDR1 LNHDA and CDR2 SQIVND (reference sequence). V shed 4 bases, J shed 7 bases, and the junction held 4 bases outside the gene matches. The CDR3 loop is CASSKGQGAAEKLFF. The CDR3, as DNA: TGTGCCAGTAGTAAGGGACAGGGGGCGGCTGAAAAACTGTTTTTT.

The chain uses TRBV27 and TRBJ1-2, with 8 bases aligning to TRBD1. The trim removed 5 bases at V and 7 bases at J, leaving 12 bases unmatched. Germline V gene data show CDR1 as MNHEY and CDR2 as SMNVEV (reference sequence). The CDR3 is 15 amino acids. CDR3 residues: CASSAGQGRGSGYTF. CDR3 sequence (DNA): TGTGCCAGCAGTGCCGGACAGGGTAGGGGAAGTGGCTACACCTTC.

The chain has TRBV28 and TRBJ1-1; 7 bases are a match to TRBD1. The CDR3 is made up of 14 amino acids. Trimming at V came to 7 bases and at J to 1 base, leaving 6 bases not matched to a gene. Germline CDR1 is MDHEN and CDR2 is SYDVKM. CDR3: CASTENRGNTEAFF. The CDR3 DNA follows: TGTGCCAGCACCGAGAACAGGGGGAACACTGAAGCTTTCTTT.

The chain is built from TRBV27 and TRBJ1-4; D may be TRBD1 (5 bases). V was pared by 2 bases and J by 0 bases, with 7 bases between. CDR1 is MNHEY, CDR2 SMNVEV, per germline (reference sequence). This CDR3 comprises 15 residues. The CDR3 DNA is TGTGCCAGCAGTTTAATGACAGCAACTAATGAAAAACTGTTTTTT. It yields the protein CASSLMTATNEKLFF.

The chain has TRBV9 and TRBJ2-3; 8 bases match TRBD2. V lost 0 bases, J lost 4 bases, and 4 bases stayed unmatched. The CDR3 loop spans 15 amino acids. Germline V lookup: CDR1 SGDLS, CDR2 YYNGEE. Here the CDR3 DNA reads TGTGCCAGCAGCGTAGTAGCGGGGTTCCCAGATACGCAGTATTTT. Protein: CASSVVAGFPDTQYF.

The chain has TRBV19 and TRBJ1-5, with 10 positions matching TRBD1. V was clipped by 4 bases and J by 3 bases; unmatched bases: 12. The CDR3 contains 18 residues. Germline-derived CDR1 and CDR2 are LNHDA and SQIVND (reference sequence). The chain's CDR3 is CASSTHSGGTGDNQPQHF. CDR3 bases: TGTGCCAGTAGTACCCACTCGGGAGGGACAGGGGACAATCAGCCCCAGCATTTT.

This chain uses TRBV5-4 with TRBJ1-3, with 7 bases that match TRBD1. The V gene end was trimmed by 1 base and the J gene end by 0 bases; junction bases not matched to a gene: 7. The germline gives CDR1 SGHNT, CDR2 YYREEE (reference sequence). The CDR3 contains 17 residues. CDR3 nucleotides: TGTGCCAGCAGCTTGCGGCAGGGGGTATACTCTGGAAACACCATATATTTT. It codes for CASSLRQGVYSGNTIYF.